This T cell receptor beta chain originates from a study of graft-versus-host responses after intestinal transplantation. Overall study: In this cohort, recipients had multivisceral, liver-intestinal, or isolated intestinal transplants. Study findings and constraints: When patients had graft-donor T cell macrochimerism, their allografts held high graft-versus-host to host-versus-graft clonal ratios. Early post-transplant HvG declines showed an association with peak circulating GvH clone levels. GvH clones appeared in recipient marrow, some first in ileum or blood.

Regarding this clone: Its antigen is unidentified.

The germline CDR1 and CDR2 sequences are SGHNT and YYREEE (reference sequence). Trimming removed 0 bases from V and 2 bases from J, with 8 bases in between. CDR3 length equals 14 residues. Profiling relied on immunoSEQ multiplex PCR, and the TCRdb table lists in-frame clones only, not all of them. The data show nearly 110,000 clones, 87% seen once. Specimen: unstimulated CD4+ T cells sorted from spleen or lymph node cells, collected before transplant. The rearrangement uses TRBV5-4 and TRBJ1-2; D is unclear. This TCR was sampled from a human donor who was the organ donor for an intestinal transplant. The CDR3: CASSLGTTNYGYTF. In DNA form, the CDR3 reads TGTGCCAGCAGCTTGGGCACGACGAACTATGGCTACACCTTC.